This T cell receptor beta chain stems from a study of blood T cell repertoires in COVID-19 (dated by TCRdb to about 2020). Some background on the complete study: Samples from collaborators originated in the United States, Italy and Spain and spanned both the acute and convalescent phases of COVID-19. The material from the prospective study consisted of cDNA or gDNA derived from T cells, B-cell-depleted T cells, or PBMCs. Subjects who had been exposed to COVID-19, were actively infected with it, or had recovered from it provided the deeply sampled blood TCRbeta repertoires that made up the dataset. The repertoires were released in a freely available public database intended as a resource for research on the immune response to SARS-CoV-2. The samples were drawn from the first 160 participants of the ongoing ImmuneRACE study and from some 1,300 subjects provided by 6 global collaborators. Nearly every sample came with metadata listing a de-identified subject ID, COVID-19 status, age in years and sex. Where HLA class I and class II types were available, the types were taken from metadata supplied by the sample provider, not from assay-based typing.

TCRbeta CDR3 regions were amplified from genomic DNA using the immunoSEQ Assay, a bias-controlled multiplex PCR. The authors' analysis ran thus. Nucleated cell counts per sample were estimated from amplification of reference gene primers within the assay. Sequence reads were collapsed and filtered to measure the absolute abundance of every unique TCRbeta CDR3 rearrangement. For each sample, productive Simpson clonality was calculated as the square root of Simpson's diversity index across productive rearrangements. This is the immuneACCESS table as TCRdb keeps it, with only in-frame sequences that have V and J called. A part of the clones is gone; compared with another copy, unresolved V genes explain less than half, and the rest is unexplained. The V and J calls and the clone size are those of that table, but D and trimming were determined from the DNA. In this sample the table shows about 300,000 clones, roughly 83% of which occur a single time. The top ten constitute roughly 1.5% of the sample.

At one collaborating source in Seattle, patients were enrolled during active infection and were followed longitudinally through the course of disease. Whole blood was collected in K2EDTA tubes by collaborating institutions according to the institutions' own protocols. For TCRbeta analysis, collaborators shipped samples as frozen whole blood, isolated PBMCs, or DNA extracted from either of those sample types. As concerns this clone: What antigen it recognizes has not been identified. There are no base qualities to consult, and no much larger clone falls within one base.

V drops 8 bases and J drops 5 bases, leaving 21 bases in between. The germline V gene yields SGHAT for CDR1 and FQNNGV for CDR2. Reading from cysteine to phenylalanine, the CDR3 counts 15 amino acids. Only the CDR3 part of the read is kept: 45 bases, read in frame from the first base. The study at large found these results: The quantity of clinical and demographic metadata differed by source and by participant and was supplied without curation.

The V and J genes are TRBV11-2 and TRBJ1-1, and the D gene may be TRBD1, 6 bases matching. The clonotype was recovered from a human donor with COVID-19, enrolled during active disease. The donor label of this sample is uncertain. Sequencing was done on a sample of peripheral blood. The CDR3 amino acid sequence is: CASALGGEGRTEAFF. The nucleotide sequence is TGTGCCAGCGCCCTAGGGGGGGAGGGTCGGACTGAAGCTTTCTTT.